The rows below give T cell receptor beta chains drawn from one sample of a study of T cell repertoires in cytomegalovirus infection. TCRdb processed the reads anew with MiXCR; each CDR3 protein has one entry. The sample has hundreds of thousands of distinct CDR3 sequences, roughly 24% seen once. The sequenced sample was CD8+ T cells from PBMCs. These receptor sequences come from a human donor in good health (CMV status not recorded). Some clones in this sample may be carry-over from other donors' samples. Each CDR3 is given with its conserved first and last residue. D genes are given only for firm matches. Rows give clone size only sometimes, using once, few, many, or a class for an expanded clone.

abundance	d_gene	v_gene	len	j_gene	CDR3aa	CDR3nt
few	.	TRBV7-9	13	TRBJ2-7	CASSLMGRYEQYF	TGTGCCAGCAGCTTAATGGGACGGTACGAGCAGTACTTC
.	TRBD1	TRBV2	13	TRBJ1-1	CASNSQGGTEAFF	TGTGCCAGCAATTCACAGGGGGGGACTGAAGCTTTCTTT
few	.	TRBV29-1	12	TRBJ1-2	CSVEGAAYGYTF	TGCAGCGTTGAAGGGGCAGCCTATGGCTACACCTTC
.	.	TRBV25-1	12	TRBJ2-1	CASSNRVYEQFF	TGTGCCAGCAGTAACAGGGTCTATGAGCAGTTCTTC
few	.	TRBV24-1	17	TRBJ2-1	CATSDSQMRTGYNEQFF	TGTGCCACCAGTGATTCCCAAATGAGGACCGGATACAATGAGCAGTTCTTC
many	TRBD1	TRBV7-9	14	TRBJ2-5	CASSSGQEVETQYF	TGTGCCAGCAGCTCGGGACAGGAGGTGGAGACCCAGTACTTC
many	.	TRBV6-2/TRBV6-3	14	TRBJ2-1	CASSYKAGFREQFF	TGTGCCAGCAGTTACAAGGCAGGCTTTCGGGAGCAGTTCTTC
many	.	TRBV7-9	18	TRBJ2-1	CASSLGPAGLSSYNEQFF	TGTGCCAGCAGCTTAGGGCCTGCAGGGTTAAGCTCCTACAATGAGCAGTTCTTC
few	TRBD1	TRBV6-2/TRBV6-3	14	TRBJ2-5	CASYRGLPQETQYF	TGTGCCAGCTACAGGGGGCTCCCACAAGAGACCCAGTACTTC
few	.	TRBV19	12	TRBJ1-1	CASSIDPIIAFF	TGTGCCAGTAGTATAGACCCGATCATCGCTTTCTTT
few	TRBD2	TRBV20-1	18	TRBJ2-3	CSARGMILLAGVIDTQYF	TGCAGTGCTAGAGGAATGATATTACTAGCGGGGGTAATAGATACGCAGTATTTT
.	.	TRBV12-3/TRBV12-4	12	TRBJ1-2	CASSTGLLGYTF	TGTGCCAGCAGTACGGGTCTCCTAGGCTACACCTTC
many	.	TRBV7-8	17	TRBJ2-2	CASSLGPEGPNTGELFF	TGTGCCAGCAGCTTAGGCCCAGAAGGGCCGAACACCGGGGAGCTGTTTTTT
few	.	TRBV4-1	13	TRBJ2-1	CASRPLGGDEQFF	TGCGCCAGCAGACCACTTGGTGGCGATGAGCAGTTCTTC
few	.	TRBV15	16	TRBJ1-3	CATSRDVQGAGNTIYF	TGTGCCACCAGCAGAGATGTCCAGGGTGCTGGAAACACCATATATTTT
.	.	TRBV7-3	13	TRBJ2-1	CAGSSSYPNERFF	TGTGCCGGCAGCTCCTCCTACCCAAATGAGCGGTTCTTC
.	TRBD1	TRBV2	11	TRBJ1-6	CASSGRDSFHF	TGTGCCAGCAGTGGTCGGGACAGCTTCCACTTT
.	.	TRBV20-1	14	TRBJ1-1	CSARDFAPNTEAFF	TGCAGTGCTAGAGATTTCGCCCCGAACACTGAAGCTTTCTTT
many	TRBD1	TRBV7-2	15	TRBJ2-5	CASSPGQATGETQYF	TGTGCCAGCAGCCCTGGACAGGCAACCGGAGAGACCCAGTACTTC
few	TRBD1	TRBV20-1	14	TRBJ2-7	CSARDEDRGYEQYF	TGCAGTGCTAGAGATGAGGACAGGGGCTACGAGCAGTACTTC
.	.	TRBV7-8	11	TRBJ1-2	CVGRGDDGYTF	TGTGTTGGACGGGGGGATGATGGCTACACCTTC
many	TRBD1	TRBV4-1	20	TRBJ1-2	CASSQDLQSGGAGANYGYTF	TGCGCCAGCAGCCAAGATCTTCAGTCAGGGGGCGCCGGAGCTAACTATGGCTACACCTTC
many	.	TRBV28	14	TRBJ2-2	CASSLLGGTGELFF	TGTGCCAGCAGTTTATTGGGGGGCACCGGGGAGCTGTTTTTT
many	.	TRBV6-6	14	TRBJ1-5	CASSYLNSNQPQHF	TGTGCCAGCAGTTACCTTAATAGCAATCAGCCCCAGCATTTT
many	TRBD1	TRBV6-5	20	TRBJ1-1	CASSYFGQGFLGRGNTEAFF	TGTGCCAGCAGTTACTTTGGACAGGGTTTCTTGGGTCGGGGGAACACTGAAGCTTTCTTT
few	.	TRBV6-5	17	TRBJ2-3	CASSYWSGRTSTDTQYF	TGTGCCAGCAGTTACTGGTCAGGCCGTACCAGCACAGATACGCAGTATTTT
few	.	TRBV27	16	TRBJ2-6	CASSYGLLSGANVLTF	TGTGCCAGCAGTTATGGTCTACTCTCTGGGGCCAACGTCCTGACTTTC
.	.	TRBV7-9	14	TRBJ2-5	CASAAGASGETQYF	TGTGCCAGCGCTGCCGGGGCGTCAGGAGAGACCCAGTACTTC
few	.	TRBV7-2	14	TRBJ1-1	CASSFAAMGTEAFF	TGTGCCAGCAGCTTTGCGGCCATGGGAACTGAAGCTTTCTTT
many	.	TRBV7-9	14	TRBJ2-1	CASSFHSAYNEQFF	TGTGCCAGCAGCTTCCACTCAGCTTACAATGAGCAGTTCTTC
few	.	TRBV25-1	16	TRBJ2-5	CASSDSTARYQETQYF	TGTGCCAGCAGTGACTCGACGGCAAGGTACCAAGAGACCCAGTACTTC
once	.	TRBV15	13	TRBJ1-5	CAAAASGRQPQHF	TGTGCCGCCGCGGCGAGTGGCCGGCAGCCCCAGCATTTT
.	.	TRBV19	13	TRBJ1-1	CASRSHPGTEAFF	TGTGCCTCCCGTTCGCACCCGGGCACTGAAGCTTTCTTT
.	TRBD2	TRBV7-3	16	TRBJ2-1	CASSSTSGGSNNEQFF	TGTGCCAGCAGCTCGACTAGCGGGGGGTCAAACAATGAGCAGTTCTTC